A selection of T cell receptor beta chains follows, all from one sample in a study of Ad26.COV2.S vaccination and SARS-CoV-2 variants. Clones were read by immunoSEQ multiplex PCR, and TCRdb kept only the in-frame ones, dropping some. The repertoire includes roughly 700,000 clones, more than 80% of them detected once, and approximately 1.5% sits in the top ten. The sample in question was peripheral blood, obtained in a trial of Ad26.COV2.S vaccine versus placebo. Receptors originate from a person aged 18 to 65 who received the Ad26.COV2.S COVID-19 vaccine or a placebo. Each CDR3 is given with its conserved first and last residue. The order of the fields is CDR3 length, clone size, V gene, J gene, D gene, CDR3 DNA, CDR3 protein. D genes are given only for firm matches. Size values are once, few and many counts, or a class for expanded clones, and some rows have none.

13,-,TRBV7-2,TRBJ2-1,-,TGTGCCAGCGTCCGGGACCGCTACAATGAGCAGTTCTTC,CASVRDRYNEQFF
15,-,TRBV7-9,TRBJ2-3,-,TGTGCCAGCAGCTCTCCCGCTATAAGCACAGATACGCAGTATTTT,CASSSPAISTDTQYF
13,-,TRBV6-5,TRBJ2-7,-,TGTGCCAGCAGTTACTTCACTAGGGGCGAGCAGTACTTC,CASSYFTRGEQYF
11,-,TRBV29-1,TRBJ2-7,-,TGCAGCGCCGAATGGGCTACTGAGCAGTACTTC,CSAEWATEQYF
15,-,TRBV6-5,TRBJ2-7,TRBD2,TGTGCCAGCAGTTACGGACTAGCGGGACGGTACGAGCAGTACTTC,CASSYGLAGRYEQYF
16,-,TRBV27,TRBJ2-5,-,TGTGCCAGCAGTCATAGGGCCTCGAGAGGCGGGGAGACCCAGTACTTC,CASSHRASRGGETQYF
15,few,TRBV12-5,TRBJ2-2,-,TGTGCTAGTGGTTTGGCCATACCAAACACCGGGGAGCTGTTTTTT,CASGLAIPNTGELFF
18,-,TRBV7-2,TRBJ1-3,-,TGTGCCAGCAGCTTAGTAGGTTCTCAGGGGAGCTCTGGAAACACCATATATTTT,CASSLVGSQGSSGNTIYF
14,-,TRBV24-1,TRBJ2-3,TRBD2,TGTGCCACCAGTGATCCTAGCGGGAGGAGTACGCAGTATTTT,CATSDPSGRSTQYF
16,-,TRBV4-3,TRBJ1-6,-,TGCGCCAGCAGCCAAGAGGGCAGCGGGGCTAATTCACCCCTCCACTTT,CASSQEGSGANSPLHF
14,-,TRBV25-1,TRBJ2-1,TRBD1,TGTGCCAGCACCTCAACCACAGGGGGGAATGAGCAGTTCTTC,CASTSTTGGNEQFF
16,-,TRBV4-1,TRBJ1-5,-,TGCGCCAGCAGCCCCAGGCTGGGTCTCGGCAATCAGCCCCAGCATTTT,CASSPRLGLGNQPQHF
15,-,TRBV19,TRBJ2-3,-,TGTGCCAGTAGTCTCAACAGGGAATGGGCAGATACGCAGTATTTT,CASSLNREWADTQYF
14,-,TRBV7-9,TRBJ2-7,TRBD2,TGTGCCAGCCGAGCGGGAGAGGGATCCTACGAGCAGTACTTC,CASRAGEGSYEQYF
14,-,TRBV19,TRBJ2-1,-,TGTGCCAGTAGTATAGGGGGCAGGTGGAATGAGCAGTTCTTC,CASSIGGRWNEQFF
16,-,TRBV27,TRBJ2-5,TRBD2,TGTGCCAGCAGGGACCTAGCGGGAGGTACCCAAGAGACCCAGTACTTC,CASRDLAGGTQETQYF
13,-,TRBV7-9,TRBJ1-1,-,TGTGCCAGCAGTTTTACCGTGAACACTGAAGCTTTCTTT,CASSFTVNTEAFF
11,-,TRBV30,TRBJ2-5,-,TGTGCCTGGGCCCTACCAGAGACCCAGTACTTC,CAWALPETQYF
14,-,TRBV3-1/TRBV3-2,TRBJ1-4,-,TGTGCCAGCAGCTTGGGGGCCGGTGTTGAAAAACTGTTTTTT,CASSLGAGVEKLFF
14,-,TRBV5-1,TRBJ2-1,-,TGCGCCAGCAGCACCGGGACATACTACAATGAGCAGTTCTTC,CASSTGTYYNEQFF
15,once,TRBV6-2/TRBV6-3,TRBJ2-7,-,TGTGCCAGCAGTTTCGGGACACTCCCCGGCCTGGAGCAGTACTTC,CASSFGTLPGLEQYF
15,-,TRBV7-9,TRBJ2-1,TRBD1,TGTGCCAGCAGCCCCAGGACAGGGGGCGGCAATGAGCAGTTCTTC,CASSPRTGGGNEQFF
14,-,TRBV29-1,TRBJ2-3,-,TGCAGCGTCCGAGGTGGACTAAGCACAGATACGCAGTATTTT,CSVRGGLSTDTQYF
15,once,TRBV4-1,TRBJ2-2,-,TGCGCCAGCAGCCAAATTGAGGTGGACACCGGGGAGCTGTTTTTT,CASSQIEVDTGELFF
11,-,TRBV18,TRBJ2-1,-,TGTGCCAGCTCACCCTCCCATGAGCAGTTCTTC,CASSPSHEQFF
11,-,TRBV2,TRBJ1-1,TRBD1,TGTGCCAGCAGTGTGGGCAGGGGGGCTTTCTTT,CASSVGRGAFF
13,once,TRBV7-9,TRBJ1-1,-,TGTGCCAGCAGCTTATATTTGTCAGCTGAAGCTTTCTTT,CASSLYLSAEAFF